Shown below are 9 T cell receptor beta chains from a single sample sequenced in a study of T cells in localized non-small cell lung cancer. Profiled with immunoSEQ multiplex PCR; TCRdb holds only in-frame clones, not every one. The sample lists some 130,000 clones; around 92% were seen once. The material sequenced was peripheral blood, taken before any cancer treatment. All receptors come from a female donor of 60 years or more with stage I lung adenocarcinoma.

V and J are TRBV18 and TRBJ2-1; either TRBD1 or TRBD2 may fit D (6 bases each). Trimming removed 3 bases from V and 9 bases from J, with 15 bases in between. This CDR3 comprises 14 residues. Germline CDR1 and CDR2: KGHSH and LQKENI. The CDR3 DNA follows: TGTGCCAGCTCACCTTCCGGGGGCCAGCCTGAGCAGTTCTTC. This translates into CASSPSGGQPEQFF.

The V gene is TRBV7-3, the J gene TRBJ1-2; possibly TRBD1 for D (5 bases). Per the germline V gene, CDR1 is SGHTA and CDR2 is FQGTGA. V shed 8 bases and J shed 6 bases, with 16 bases lying between them. The CDR3 loop spans 13 amino acids. CDR3 loop: CASGPSGPNGYTF. CDR3 nucleotide sequence: TGTGCCAGCGGCCCGTCGGGACCGAATGGCTACACCTTC.

This clone was seen just once. The J gene is TRBJ1-5, the V gene TRBV5-1; a weak D match, TRBD1 (5 bases). Germline-derived CDR1 and CDR2 are SGHRS and YFSETQ. This CDR3 contains 13 residues. The V end lost 3 bases, the J end lost 6 bases, and 10 bases lay between the germline ends. The CDR3 sequence is CASSYEGSQPQHF. In DNA form, the CDR3 reads TGCGCCAGCAGCTACGAGGGGAGTCAGCCCCAGCATTTT.

This chain connects TRBV5-1 to TRBJ2-3; the D gene is possibly TRBD1 (6 bases). Germline V gene lookup returns CDR1 SGHRS and CDR2 YFSETQ. The CDR3 covers 16 residues. V lost 0 bases to trimming and J lost 4 bases, with 15 bases between them. The CDR3 is CASSLGIRAGADTQYF. In DNA, the CDR3 is TGCGCCAGCAGCTTGGGGATTAGAGCAGGGGCAGATACGCAGTATTTT.

The gene calls are TRBV5-4 and TRBJ1-1, with D unresolved. This CDR3 contains 14 residues. Germline V CDR1 and CDR2: SGHNT, YYREEE (reference sequence). Trimming took 0 bases from V and 0 from J, leaving 6 bases between them. CDR3 in amino acids: CASSLEVLNTEAFF. CDR3 DNA sequence: TGTGCCAGCAGCTTGGAGGTTCTGAACACTGAAGCTTTCTTT.

V and J are TRBV7-6 and TRBJ1-3; D remains ambiguous. The germline CDR1 and CDR2 sequences are SGHVS and FNYEAQ. This CDR3 has 14 amino acids. V was cut by 8 bases and J by 0 bases, with 11 bases left in between. CDR3 in amino acids: CASPHRSSGNTIYF. For the CDR3, the DNA is TGTGCCAGCCCGCACCGGTCCTCTGGAAACACCATATATTTT.

The chain recombines TRBV5-1 with TRBJ2-6, with a tentative D call TRBD2 (6 bases). The V and J ends lost 0 bases and 4 bases respectively, with 11 bases between them. CDR3 size: 16 residues. Germline V gene data show CDR1 as SGHRS and CDR2 as YFSETQ. CDR3 in DNA: TGCGCCAGCAGCTTGGTTGTCGGGAGAGGGGCCAACGTCCTGACTTTC. Residues: CASSLVVGRGANVLTF. The whole variable domain, filled in from reference TRBV5-1 and TRBJ2-6, reads KAGVTQTPRYLIKTRGQQVTLSCSPISGHRSVSWYQQTPGQGLQFLFEYFSETQRNKGNFPGRFSGRQFSNSRSEMNVSTLELGDSALYLCASSLVVGRGANVLTFGAGSRLTVL.

A few counts support this clone. This rearrangement joins TRBV5-5 to TRBJ2-7, with 7 nucleotides matching TRBD1. The germline V gene encodes CDR1 SGHKS and CDR2 YYEKEE (reference sequence). V lost 5 bases to trimming and J lost 0 bases; unmatched junction nucleotides: 2. This CDR3 region has 13 residues. The CDR3 sequence: CASRDRSSYEQYF. CDR3 nucleotide sequence: TGTGCCAGCAGGGACAGGAGCTCCTACGAGCAGTACTTC.

The chain recombines TRBV11-2 with TRBJ1-5; D remains ambiguous. The CDR3 loop spans 13 amino acids. Germline V gene sequence: CDR1 SGHAT, CDR2 FQNNGV. Trimming cost V 10 bases and J 3 bases, with 13 bases left between them. The CDR3 sequence is CATSAGFNQPQHF. In DNA, the CDR3 is TGTGCCACCTCAGCGGGGTTCAATCAGCCCCAGCATTTT.